These 28 T cell receptor beta chains were all obtained from the same sample, sequenced in a study of OX40 agonist ivuxolimab in advanced cancers. The assay was immunoSEQ multiplex PCR, and TCRdb's table has in-frame clones only and misses some. Of roughly 40,000 clones listed, around 90% were seen once; the top ten hold less than 20%. The input for sequencing was CD4+ or CD8+ T cells sorted from blood, taken in a trial of the OX40 agonist ivuxolimab. Receptors were obtained from an adult with an advanced solid tumor such as melanoma, head and neck, liver or kidney cancer.

This chain joins TRBV5-1 and TRBJ2-3; the match to TRBD1 covers 7 bases. Unmatched junction bases numbered 11, after V lost 5 bases and J lost 2 bases. The V gene's germline CDR1 is SGHRS and CDR2 YFSETQ. The CDR3 covers 16 residues. The CDR3 bases are TGCGCCAGCAGTGGGGCCATGACAGGGAACACAGATACGCAGTATTTT. Protein: CASSGAMTGNTDTQYF.

CDR3 amino acids: CASSQFGTGGNQPQHF. The CDR3 DNA is TGTGCCAGCAGCCAGTTCGGGACAGGCGGCAATCAGCCCCAGCATTTT. The chain recombines TRBV16 with TRBJ1-5, with 8 bases matching TRBD1. Germline V gene sequence: CDR1 KGHSY, CDR2 FQNENV. The CDR3 is 16 amino acids. Trimming cost V 3 bases and J 2 bases; bases outside gene matches: 6. The full variable domain, in which reference TRBV16 and TRBJ1-5 provide the parts outside the CDR3, is GEEVAQTPKHLVRGEGQKAKLYCAPIKGHSYVFWYQQVLKNEFKFLISFQNENVFDETGMPKERFSAKCLPNSPCSLEIQATKLEDSAVYFCASSQFGTGGNQPQHFGDGTRLSIL.

This sequence joins TRBV10-1 and TRBJ2-7; 15 bases agree with TRBD2. The J segment lost 4 bases and the V segment lost 5 bases, leaving 9 bases of the junction unmatched. Germline loops: CDR1 WNHNN, CDR2 SYGVQD (reference sequence). This CDR3 has 17 residues. The CDR3 nucleotides read TGCGCCAGCAGTTGTTGGGTGGGACTAGCGGGGGGTTACGAGCAGTACGTC. This codes for CASSCWVGLAGGYEQYV.

The chain links TRBV4-1 to TRBJ1-4; D gene unclear. There are 20 residues in the CDR3. V gave up 0 bases and J gave up 0 bases, with 20 bases separating them. CDR1 is MGHRA and CDR2 is YSYEKL in the germline V gene. The chain's CDR3 is CASSQDLAGTQVATNEKLFF. The CDR3, as DNA: TGCGCCAGCAGCCAAGATCTGGCAGGAACTCAAGTTGCAACTAATGAAAAACTGTTTTTT.

J is TRBJ1-2 and V is TRBV6-5, with a possible D match to TRBD1 (6 bases). The CDR3 loop spans 13 amino acids. Trimming removed 8 bases at V and 6 bases at J, with 16 bases between. Germline V lookup: CDR1 MNHEY, CDR2 SVGAGI. CDR3 in amino acids: CASFGTTTNGYTF. In nucleotides, the CDR3 is TGTGCCAGCTTCGGGACAACTACTAATGGCTACACCTTC.

The V and J genes are TRBV4-1 and TRBJ1-6; tentatively, D is TRBD1 (6 bases). V lost 4 bases to trimming and J lost 9 bases, with 16 bases between them. This CDR3 contains 15 residues. CDR1 is MGHRA and CDR2 is YSYEKL in the germline V gene. CDR3 sequence (DNA): TGCGCCAGCAGCCCATCGCCGGGGGCGAGTTCACCCCTCCACTTT. This gives the protein CASSPSPGASSPLHF.

This clone was found a few times. Written as DNA, the CDR3 is TGTGCCAGCAGCTTCCCACCGGAAGGGGGGTCGCGAGGCTACACCTTC. Its translation is CASSFPPEGGSRGYTF. The genes are TRBV7-6 and TRBJ1-2; possible D gene TRBD1, 6 bases. The CDR3 runs to 16 residues. Germline lookup yields CDR1 SGHVS and CDR2 FNYEAQ. V was clipped by 3 bases and J by 8 bases, with 22 bases between them. Drawing the rest from reference TRBV7-6 and TRBJ1-2, the complete variable domain is GAGVSQSPRYKVTKRGQDVALRCDPISGHVSLYWYRQALGQGPEFLTYFNYEAQQDKSGLPNDRFSAERPEGSISTLTIQRTEQRDSAMYRCASSFPPEGGSRGYTFGSGTRLTVV.

This clone was observed once. The gene calls are TRBV9 and TRBJ2-3; D ambiguous. With 4 bases removed from V and 0 bases from J, the gap between germline ends came to 12 bases. The CDR3 runs 15 residues. Germline CDR1 is SGDLS and CDR2 is YYNGEE. The CDR3 loop is CASSPGRPSTDTQYF. CDR3 bases: TGTGCCAGCAGCCCAGGAAGGCCTAGCACAGATACGCAGTATTTT.

The V and J genes are TRBV6-6 and TRBJ2-3; 7 nucleotides agree with TRBD1. Germline V gives CDR1 MNHNY, CDR2 SVGAGI (reference sequence). This CDR3 region has 14 residues. V shed 6 bases and J 0 bases; nucleotides not matched to a gene: 3. The CDR3 is CASRDRVSTDTQYF. In nucleotides, the CDR3 is TGTGCCAGCAGAGACAGGGTTAGCACAGATACGCAGTATTTT.

CDR3 sequence: CASSPPAGGLSSYNEQFF. DNA of the CDR3: TGTGCCAGCAGTCCCCCAGCGGGGGGCCTTAGCTCCTACAATGAGCAGTTCTTC. The chain has TRBV7-9 and TRBJ2-1, with TRBD2 matching over 9 bases. Trimming removed 6 bases from V and 0 bases from J; junction bases left unmatched: 12. CDR3 length: 18 amino acids. The germline gives CDR1 SEHNR, CDR2 FQNEAQ (reference sequence).

V usage is TRBV9 and J usage is TRBJ2-2, with 12 bases aligning to TRBD2. Germline V gene data show CDR1 as SGDLS and CDR2 as YYNGEE. V lost 3 bases and J lost 5; bases outside the gene matches: 5. This CDR3 is 16 amino acids long. DNA for the CDR3: TGTGCCAGCAGCGGGCGGACTAGCGGGATAACCGGGGAGCTGTTTTTT. It is translated as CASSGRTSGITGELFF. The full variable domain, completed using reference TRBV9 and TRBJ2-2, is DSGVTQTPKHLITATGQRVTLRCSPRSGDLSVYWYQQSLDQGLQFLIQYYNGEERAKGNILERFSAQQFPDLHSELNLSSLELGDSALYFCASSGRTSGITGELFFGEGSRLTVL.

Here the CDR3 DNA reads TGTGCCAGCAGTTACCCCGGGGAGCTGTTTTTT. It specifies CASSYPGELFF. The rearrangement joins TRBV6-5 to TRBJ2-2; D remains unclear. This CDR3 is 11 amino acids long. V lost 2 bases to trimming and J lost 6 bases, with 1 base between them. The germline gives CDR1 MNHEY, CDR2 SVGAGI.

V usage is TRBV4-3 and J usage is TRBJ2-5, with D tentatively TRBD1 or TRBD2 (5 bases each). The germline V gene has CDR1 LGHNA and CDR2 YSLEER. The V end was cut by 4 bases, the J end by 4 bases, with 10 bases between. There are 13 residues in the CDR3. In nucleotides, the CDR3 is TGCGCCAGCAGCCCGGGGCCGGCAGAGACCCAGTACTTC. Its protein product is CASSPGPAETQYF.

The CDR3 is CASSLGQSSSYEQYV. DNA for the CDR3: TGTGCCAGCAGTTTAGGACAGTCGAGCTCCTACGAGCAGTACGTC. The V gene is TRBV27, the J gene TRBJ2-7; D is perhaps TRBD1 (6 bases). V lost 2 bases and J lost 0, with 11 bases in between. The CDR3 runs to 15 residues. CDR1 and CDR2 from the germline V gene are MNHEY and SMNVEV (reference sequence).

The V gene is TRBV7-3, the J gene TRBJ2-1; D remains ambiguous. This CDR3 is built from 15 residues. Trimming removed 4 bases from V and 2 bases from J, with 12 bases in between. The germline V gene encodes CDR1 SGHTA and CDR2 FQGTGA. CDR3 residues: CASSSHPSAYNEQFF. The CDR3 DNA reads TGTGCCAGCAGCTCACACCCATCAGCCTACAATGAGCAGTTCTTC.

This sequence joins TRBV2 and TRBJ1-4; D not resolved. This CDR3 contains 12 residues. V shed 6 bases and J shed 8 bases, with 10 bases lying between them. Germline-derived CDR1 and CDR2 are SNHLY and FYNNEI. DNA for the CDR3: TGTGCCAGCAGGGGCTCGTCCGAAAAACTGTTTTTT. Its translation: CASRGSSEKLFF.

The chain employs TRBV5-6 and TRBJ2-4; 8 bases fit TRBD1. This CDR3 is built from 13 residues. Germline loops: CDR1 SGHDT, CDR2 YYEEEE. The ends lost 4 bases at V and 6 bases at J; junction bases unmatched: 3. In nucleotides, the CDR3 is TGTGCCAGCAGCCCGGACAGGGTAAACATTCAGTACTTC. The encoded protein is CASSPDRVNIQYF. Complete variable domain (other parts from reference TRBV5-6 and TRBJ2-4): DAGVTQSPTHLIKTRGQQVTLRCSPKSGHDTVSWYQQALGQGPQFIFQYYEEEERQRGNFPDRFSGHQFPNYSSELNVNALLLGDSALYLCASSPDRVNIQYFGAGTRLSVL.

The rearrangement uses TRBV27 and TRBJ1-1; D gene unclear. This CDR3 has 12 residues. In germline, CDR1 is MNHEY, CDR2 SMNVEV (reference sequence). The V end lost 8 bases, the J end lost 10 bases, and 17 bases lay between the germline ends. As DNA, the CDR3 is TGTGCCAGCTGGGCCGGACCGGCTCGAGCTTTCTTT. Protein sequence: CASWAGPARAFF.

This clone was seen more than once but under ten times. J is TRBJ1-5 and V is TRBV10-3; 9 bases map to TRBD1. The V and J ends lost 6 bases and 6 bases, in that order; junction bases with no gene match: 6. Germline CDR1 ENHRY, CDR2 SYGVKD. The CDR3 covers 14 residues. Written as DNA, the CDR3 is TGTGCCATCAGGGGGACAGGGTTTAGTCAGCCCCAGCATTTT. It encodes CAIRGTGFSQPQHF.

The CDR3 DNA sequence: TGCGCCAGCAGCCAAGACGAAGGGATTAGCACCATATATTTT. It specifies CASSQDEGISTIYF. The chain recombines TRBV4-3 with TRBJ1-3, with D unresolved. This CDR3 is built from 14 residues. V was cut by 0 bases and J by 9 bases, with 12 bases left in between. From germline, CDR1 is LGHNA and CDR2 YSLEER.

The chain's CDR3 is CASSARLAEQETQYF. DNA of the CDR3: TGTGCCAGCAGCGCAAGACTAGCGGAACAAGAGACCCAGTACTTC. V and J are TRBV7-6 and TRBJ2-5; 9 positions agree with TRBD2. Germline V lookup: CDR1 SGHVS, CDR2 FNYEAQ. CDR3 length equals 15 residues. V shed 5 bases, J shed 2 bases, and the junction held 6 bases outside the gene matches.

This clone was seen a single time. The rearrangement uses TRBV6-5 and TRBJ2-2; a possible D gene is TRBD1 (5 bases). The CDR3 extends over 14 amino acids. Germline CDR1 is MNHEY and CDR2 is SVGAGI. V was trimmed by 5 bases and J by 1 base, leaving 8 bases between them. CDR3 in amino acids: CASSPQGNTGELFF. The CDR3 DNA is TGTGCCAGCAGTCCTCAGGGGAACACCGGGGAGCTGTTTTTT.

The rearrangement uses TRBV7-8 and TRBJ2-7; the D gene is possibly TRBD1 (6 bases). The CDR3 totals 15 residues. Trimming shortened V by 4 bases and J by 3 bases, and 16 bases separated the two germline ends. The germline CDR1 and CDR2 sequences are SGHVS and FQNEAQ. The CDR3 DNA follows: TGTGCCAGCAGCTCCGGGGCAGGGGCGAGCTACGAGCAGTACTTC. Translating gives CASSSGAGASYEQYF.

This clone was seen more than once but under ten times. The V call is TRBV5-4, the J call TRBJ2-7; D gene unclear. Deletions cut 4 bases from V and 7 bases from J, with 15 bases between. Germline values: CDR1 SGHNT, CDR2 YYREEE (reference sequence). There are 13 residues in the CDR3. Here the CDR3 DNA reads TGTGCCAGCAGCCAAGAGTCGAGCGAGGAGCAGTACTTC. Translating gives CASSQESSEEQYF.

This sequence joins TRBV11-2 and TRBJ1-1; no definite D call. This CDR3 is 14 amino acids long. CDR1 and CDR2 (germline): SGHAT, FQNNGV. V gave up 6 bases and J gave up 2 bases, with 13 bases separating them. The CDR3 nucleotides are TGTGCCAGCAGTTGGGGAAGCGGTAACACTGAAGCTTTCTTT. Amino acid sequence: CASSWGSGNTEAFF. The whole variable domain, remainder taken from reference TRBV11-2 and TRBJ1-1, is EAGVAQSPRYKIIEKRQSVAFWCNPISGHATLYWYQQILGQGPKLLIQFQNNGVVDDSQLPKDRFSAERLKGVDSTLKIQPAKLEDSAVYLCASSWGSGNTEAFFGQGTRLTVV.

J is TRBJ1-5 and V is TRBV9, with a possible D match to TRBD1 (6 bases). The germline V gene has CDR1 SGDLS and CDR2 YYNGEE. This CDR3 has 12 residues. Trimming removed 3 bases from V and 5 bases from J, with 6 bases in between. CDR3 bases: TGTGCCAGCAGCGCAGGGGATCAGCCCCAGCATTTT. It codes for CASSAGDQPQHF.

The chain joins TRBV7-9 to TRBJ2-7; TRBD1 matches 9 bases. The germline CDR1 and CDR2 sequences are SEHNR and FQNEAQ (reference sequence). V lost 6 bases to trimming and J lost 0 bases; unmatched junction nucleotides: 9. The CDR3 extends over 16 amino acids. Here the CDR3 DNA reads TGTGCCAGCAGACAACACGGGACAGGGAGCTCCTACGAGCAGTACGTC. It encodes CASRQHGTGSSYEQYV.

The chain uses TRBV5-6 and TRBJ1-6; no firm D call. This CDR3 has 14 amino acids. Germline loops: CDR1 SGHDT, CDR2 YYEEEE. The V and J ends lost 4 bases and 6 bases respectively, with 11 bases between them. The CDR3 region is CASSGRAFNSPLHF. The CDR3 nucleotides read TGTGCCAGCAGCGGCCGGGCTTTTAATTCACCCCTCCACTTT.